This record concerns one T cell receptor (beta chain) sequence. Its target is unknown. V lost 7 bases, J lost 8 bases, and 8 bases stayed unmatched. Germline values: CDR1 SGHTA, CDR2 FQGNSA. There are 14 residues in the CDR3. The sample is drawn from a study of Tregs in tolerant kidney transplant recipients. Study conclusions and caveats: This study did not directly address biological reproducibility. The small number of patients limits these findings pending further validation.

Profiling relied on immunoSEQ multiplex PCR, and the TCRdb table lists in-frame clones only, not all of them. The sample yields more than 25,000 clones, about 79% seen once. Material for sequencing was Tregs from blood cultured with allogeneic cells. The origin of this receptor is a human donor in good health. The V and J genes are TRBV7-2 and TRBJ2-1; TRBD2 matches 10 bases. The CDR3 reads CASTRGSGRYEQFF. The CDR3, as DNA: TGTGCCAGCACCCGCGGTAGCGGGAGGTATGAGCAGTTCTTC.